The clone carrying this T cell receptor (beta chain) was observed a handful of times. No antigen is known for it. Template switching introduced a universal primer site, and the cDNA bore unique molecular identifiers. TCRdb reprocessed the 5' RACE reads with MiXCR, giving one entry per CDR3 protein. The table lists about 890,000 distinct CDR3 sequences, 9% to 15% of them singletons. The data were taken from a study of identical twins. Study-wide points: There was an excess of low generation probability in the out-of-frame alpha sequences that twins shared. Part of the zero-insertion signal could reflect confounding by invariant MAIT and iNKT cells. Twins' surplus sharing was weaker for beta out-of-frame sequences.

Trimming removed 6 bases from V and 2 bases from J; junction bases left unmatched: 10. The CDR3 spans 15 residues. Per the germline V gene, CDR1 is DFQATT and CDR2 is SNEGSKA (reference sequence). The same data also contributed to another study, on yellow fever vaccine responses in identical twins.

Material for sequencing was PBMCs. The chain recombines TRBV20-1 with TRBJ2-3; TRBD1 aligns across 8 bases. The sequence came from a woman aged 18-29 years in good health. CDR3 nucleotides: TGCAGTGCCCCGAGGACAGGGAGTCTCACAGATACGCAGTATTTT. Amino acid sequence: CSAPRTGSLTDTQYF.